A selection of T cell receptor beta chains follows, all from one sample in a study of T cell responses to AZD1222 COVID-19 vaccine. Data came from immunoSEQ multiplex PCR; TCRdb stores just in-frame clones and leaves some out. The sample has 110,000 to 150,000 clones, 90% seen once. The specimen comprised peripheral blood, sampled on day 0 of AZD1222 vaccination. These receptors were obtained from an adult in good health. Each CDR3 is given with its conserved first and last residue. A D gene is named only where the DNA matches it firmly. Expanded clones get a size class; other rows say once, few or many, or leave the size out.

D,V,size,length,J,CDR3,DNA
-,TRBV2,many,18,TRBJ1-6,CASRPERGTRRGLSPLHF,TGTGCCAGCAGACCCGAGAGGGGGACTAGGCGGGGGTTATCACCCCTCCACTTT
-,TRBV27,once,11,TRBJ2-3,CASSFLDTQYF,TGTGCCAGCAGTTTTTTGGATACGCAGTATTTT
-,TRBV3-1/TRBV3-2,few,15,TRBJ2-1,CASSQEPGHHNEQFF,TGTGCCAGCAGCCAAGAGCCGGGACATCACAATGAGCAGTTCTTC
TRBD1,TRBV7-2,-,15,TRBJ1-1,CASSQPGQGEAEAFF,TGTGCCAGCAGCCAACCCGGACAGGGTGAGGCTGAAGCTTTCTTT
-,TRBV7-9,-,14,TRBJ1-3,CASNAGGSGNTIYF,TGTGCCAGCAACGCCGGTGGCTCTGGAAACACCATATATTTT
-,TRBV14,once,15,TRBJ1-2,CASSQEVRLLYGYTF,TGTGCCAGCAGCCAAGAAGTCAGACTCCTTTATGGCTACACCTTC
-,TRBV4-2,-,18,TRBJ2-6,CASSQDFRRVYGANVLTF,TGTGCCAGCAGCCAAGATTTCCGCCGGGTCTATGGGGCCAACGTCCTGACTTTC
TRBD1,TRBV2,-,14,TRBJ1-1,CASGRDRVNTEAFF,TGTGCCAGCGGCCGGGACAGGGTTAACACTGAAGCTTTCTTT
-,TRBV19,-,13,TRBJ2-1,CASSQGFYNEQFF,TGTGCCAGTAGTCAAGGTTTCTACAATGAGCAGTTCTTC
-,TRBV7-6,-,13,TRBJ1-1,CASSLDRNTEAFF,TGTGCCAGCAGCCTTGACAGGAACACTGAAGCTTTCTTT
TRBD1,TRBV2,-,15,TRBJ1-1,CASSLRTGLNTEAFF,TGTGCCAGCAGTCTCCGGACAGGGTTGAACACTGAAGCTTTCTTT
-,TRBV9,-,12,TRBJ1-5,CASSVGAGPQHF,TGTGCCAGCAGCGTAGGGGCAGGGCCCCAGCATTTT
-,TRBV7-9,-,18,TRBJ2-6,CASSLWEMQVSGANVLTF,TGTGCCAGCAGCTTATGGGAGATGCAGGTCTCTGGGGCCAACGTCCTGACTTTC
-,TRBV7-2,-,11,TRBJ1-1,CASSPRQEAFF,TGTGCCAGCAGCCCAAGACAGGAAGCTTTCTTT
-,TRBV24-1,-,13,TRBJ2-7,CATSGWRSPEQYF,TGTGCCACCAGTGGATGGAGGAGTCCCGAGCAGTACTTC